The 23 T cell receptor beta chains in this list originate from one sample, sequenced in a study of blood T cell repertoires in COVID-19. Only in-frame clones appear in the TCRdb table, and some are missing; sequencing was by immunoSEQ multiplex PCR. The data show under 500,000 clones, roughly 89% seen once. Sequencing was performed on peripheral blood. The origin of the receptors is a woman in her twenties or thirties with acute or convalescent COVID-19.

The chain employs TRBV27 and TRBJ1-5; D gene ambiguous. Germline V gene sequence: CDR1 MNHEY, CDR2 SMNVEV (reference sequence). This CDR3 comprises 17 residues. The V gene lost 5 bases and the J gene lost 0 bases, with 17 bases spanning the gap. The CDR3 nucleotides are TGTGCCAGCAGTCGACGACTTGGCGCGGATAGCAATCAGCCCCAGCATTTT. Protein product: CASSRRLGADSNQPQHF.

The CDR3 nucleotides read TGTGCCAGCAGTTTAAAGGGGACCGGGGAGCTGTTTTTT. This translates into CASSLKGTGELFF. The rearrangement links TRBV12-3 or TRBV12-4 to TRBJ2-2, with D possibly being TRBD1 (5 bases). V lost 2 bases and J lost 5, with 6 bases in between. The CDR3 contains 13 residues.

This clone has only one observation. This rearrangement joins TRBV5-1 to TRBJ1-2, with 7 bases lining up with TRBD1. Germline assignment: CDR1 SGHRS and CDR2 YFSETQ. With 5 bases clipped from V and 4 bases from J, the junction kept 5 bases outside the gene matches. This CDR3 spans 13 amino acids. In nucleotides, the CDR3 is TGCGCCAGCAGGACAGGGCACCTCTATGGCTACACCTTC. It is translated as CASRTGHLYGYTF.

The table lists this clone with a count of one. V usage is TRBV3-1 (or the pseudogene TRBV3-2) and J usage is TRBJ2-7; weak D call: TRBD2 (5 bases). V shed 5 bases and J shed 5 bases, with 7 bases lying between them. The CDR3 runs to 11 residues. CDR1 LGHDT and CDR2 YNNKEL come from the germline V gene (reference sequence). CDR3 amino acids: CASSLRDEQYF. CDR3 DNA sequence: TGTGCCAGCAGCTTGAGGGACGAGCAGTACTTC.

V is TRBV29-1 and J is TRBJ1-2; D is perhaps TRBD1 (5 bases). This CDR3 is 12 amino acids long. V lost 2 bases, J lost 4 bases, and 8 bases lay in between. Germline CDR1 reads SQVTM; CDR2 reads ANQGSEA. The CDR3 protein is CSVESGGYGYTF. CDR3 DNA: TGCAGCGTTGAATCCGGGGGCTATGGCTACACCTTC. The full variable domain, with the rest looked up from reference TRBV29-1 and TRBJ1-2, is SAVISQKPSRDICQRGTSLTIQCQVDSQVTMMFWYRQQPGQSLTLIATANQGSEATYESGFVIDKFPISRPNLTFSTLTVSNMSPEDSSIYLCSVESGGYGYTFGSGTRLTVV.

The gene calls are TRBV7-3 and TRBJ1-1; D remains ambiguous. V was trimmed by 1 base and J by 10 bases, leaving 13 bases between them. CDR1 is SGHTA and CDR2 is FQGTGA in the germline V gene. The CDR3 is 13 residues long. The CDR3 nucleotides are TGTGCCAGCAGCTTAAACCGGGGTTCGGTAGCTTTCTTT. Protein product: CASSLNRGSVAFF.

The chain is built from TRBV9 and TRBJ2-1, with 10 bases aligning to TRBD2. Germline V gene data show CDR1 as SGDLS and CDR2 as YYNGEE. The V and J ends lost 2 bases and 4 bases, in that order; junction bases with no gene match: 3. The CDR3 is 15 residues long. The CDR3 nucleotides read TGTGCCAGCAGCGTTCAGCGGGGGGGATACAATGAGCAGTTCTTC. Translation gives CASSVQRGGYNEQFF.

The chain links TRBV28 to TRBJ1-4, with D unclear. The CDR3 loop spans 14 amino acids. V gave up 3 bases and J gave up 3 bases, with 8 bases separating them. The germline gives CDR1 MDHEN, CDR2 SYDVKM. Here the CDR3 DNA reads TGTGCCAGCAGTTTGCGGACTTCTAATGAAAAACTGTTTTTT. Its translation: CASSLRTSNEKLFF. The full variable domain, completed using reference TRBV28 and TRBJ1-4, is DVKVTQSSRYLVKRTGEKVFLECVQDMDHENMFWYRQDPGLGLRLIYFSYDVKMKEKGDIPEGYSVSREKKERFSLILESASTNQTSMYLCASSLRTSNEKLFFGSGTQLSVL.

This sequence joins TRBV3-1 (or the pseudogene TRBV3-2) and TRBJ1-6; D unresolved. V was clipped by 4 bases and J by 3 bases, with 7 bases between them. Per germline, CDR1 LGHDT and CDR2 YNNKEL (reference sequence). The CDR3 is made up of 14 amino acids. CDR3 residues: CASSLAGYNSPLHF. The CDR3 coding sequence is TGTGCCAGCAGCCTGGCGGGCTATAATTCACCCCTCCACTTT.

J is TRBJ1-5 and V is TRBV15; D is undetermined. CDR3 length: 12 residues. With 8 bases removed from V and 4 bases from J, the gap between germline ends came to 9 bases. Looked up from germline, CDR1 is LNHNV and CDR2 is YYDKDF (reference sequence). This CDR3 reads CATAPENQPQHF. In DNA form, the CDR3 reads TGTGCCACCGCTCCGGAGAATCAGCCCCAGCATTTT.

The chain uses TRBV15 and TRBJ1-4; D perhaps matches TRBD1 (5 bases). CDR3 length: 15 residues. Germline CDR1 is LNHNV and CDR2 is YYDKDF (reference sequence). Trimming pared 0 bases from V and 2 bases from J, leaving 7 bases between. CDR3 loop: CATSREAGTNEKLFF. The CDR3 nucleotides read TGTGCCACCAGCAGAGAAGCAGGGACTAATGAAAAACTGTTTTTT.

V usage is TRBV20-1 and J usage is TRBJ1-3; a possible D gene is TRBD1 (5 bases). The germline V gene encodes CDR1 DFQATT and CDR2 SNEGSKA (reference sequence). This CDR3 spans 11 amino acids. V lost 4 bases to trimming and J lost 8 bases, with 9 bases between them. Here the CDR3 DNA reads TGCAGTGCTAATCGGGGGGACACCATATATTTT. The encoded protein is CSANRGDTIYF.

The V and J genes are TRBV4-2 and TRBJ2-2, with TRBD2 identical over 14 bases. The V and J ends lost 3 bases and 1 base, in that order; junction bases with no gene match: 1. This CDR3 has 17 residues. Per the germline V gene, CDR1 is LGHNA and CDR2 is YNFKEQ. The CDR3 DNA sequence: TGTGCCAGCAGCCAGGGGACTAGCGGGGGGAACACCGGGGAGCTGTTTTTT. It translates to CASSQGTSGGNTGELFF.

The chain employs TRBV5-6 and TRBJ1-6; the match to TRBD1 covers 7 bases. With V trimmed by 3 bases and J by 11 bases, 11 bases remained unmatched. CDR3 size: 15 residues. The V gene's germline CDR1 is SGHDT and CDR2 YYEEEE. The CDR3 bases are TGTGCCAGCAGCTCATACCGGCAGGGGGAGACACCCCTCCACTTT. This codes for CASSSYRQGETPLHF. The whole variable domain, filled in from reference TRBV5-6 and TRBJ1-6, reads DAGVTQSPTHLIKTRGQQVTLRCSPKSGHDTVSWYQQALGQGPQFIFQYYEEEERQRGNFPDRFSGHQFPNYSSELNVNALLLGDSALYLCASSSYRQGETPLHFGNGTRLTVT.

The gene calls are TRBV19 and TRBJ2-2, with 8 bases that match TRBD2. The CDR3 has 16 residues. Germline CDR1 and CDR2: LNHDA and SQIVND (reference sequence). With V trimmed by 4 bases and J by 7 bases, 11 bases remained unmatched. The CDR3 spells CASSSQGTSGNGELFF. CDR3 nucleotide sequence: TGTGCCAGTAGTAGTCAGGGTACTAGCGGAAACGGGGAGCTGTTTTTT.

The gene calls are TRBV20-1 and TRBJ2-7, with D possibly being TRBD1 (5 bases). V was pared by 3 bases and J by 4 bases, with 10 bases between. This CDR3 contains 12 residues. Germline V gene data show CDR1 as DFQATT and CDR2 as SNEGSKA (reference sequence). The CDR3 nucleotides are TGCAGTGCTAGTGATTCAGGGTACGAGCAGTACTTC. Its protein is CSASDSGYEQYF.

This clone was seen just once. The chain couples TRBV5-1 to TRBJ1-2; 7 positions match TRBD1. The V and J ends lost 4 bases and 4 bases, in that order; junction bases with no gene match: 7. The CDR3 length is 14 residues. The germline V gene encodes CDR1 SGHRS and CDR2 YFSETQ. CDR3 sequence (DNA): TGCGCCAGCAGCCTGATGGGGACAGCCTATGGCTACACCTTC. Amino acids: CASSLMGTAYGYTF.

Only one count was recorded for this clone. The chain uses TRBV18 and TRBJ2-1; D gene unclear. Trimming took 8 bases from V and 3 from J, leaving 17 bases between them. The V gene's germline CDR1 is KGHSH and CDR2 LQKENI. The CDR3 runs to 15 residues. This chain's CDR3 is CASTRNIDNYNEQFF. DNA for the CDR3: TGTGCCAGCACGAGAAACATCGACAACTACAATGAGCAGTTCTTC.

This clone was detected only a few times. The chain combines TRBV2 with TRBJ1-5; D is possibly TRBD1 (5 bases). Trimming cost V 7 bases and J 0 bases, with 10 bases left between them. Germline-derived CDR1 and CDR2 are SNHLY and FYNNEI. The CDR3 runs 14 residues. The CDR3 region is CASKGLNSNQPQHF. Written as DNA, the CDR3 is TGTGCCAGCAAGGGACTGAATAGCAATCAGCCCCAGCATTTT.

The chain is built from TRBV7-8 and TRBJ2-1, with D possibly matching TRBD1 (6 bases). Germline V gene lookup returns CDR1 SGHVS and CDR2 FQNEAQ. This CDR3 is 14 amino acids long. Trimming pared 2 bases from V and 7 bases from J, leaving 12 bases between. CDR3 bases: TGTGCCAGCAGCTTAAGTACAGGGCGAAATGAGCAGTTCTTC. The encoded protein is CASSLSTGRNEQFF.

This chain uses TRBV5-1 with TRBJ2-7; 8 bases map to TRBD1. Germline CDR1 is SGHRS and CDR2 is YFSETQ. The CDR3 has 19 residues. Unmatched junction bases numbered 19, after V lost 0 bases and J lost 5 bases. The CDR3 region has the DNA TGCGCCAGCAGCTTGGTCCCCCCCCGGTATAGACAGGGGAGCGACGAGCAGTACTTC. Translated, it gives CASSLVPPRYRQGSDEQYF.

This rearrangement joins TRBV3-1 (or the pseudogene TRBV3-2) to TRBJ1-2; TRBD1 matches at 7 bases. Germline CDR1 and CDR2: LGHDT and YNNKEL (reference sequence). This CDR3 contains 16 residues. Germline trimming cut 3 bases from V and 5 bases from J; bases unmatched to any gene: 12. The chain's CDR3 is CASSQDRQGGRYGYTF. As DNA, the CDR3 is TGTGCCAGCAGCCAGGACCGACAGGGCGGTCGGTATGGCTACACCTTC.

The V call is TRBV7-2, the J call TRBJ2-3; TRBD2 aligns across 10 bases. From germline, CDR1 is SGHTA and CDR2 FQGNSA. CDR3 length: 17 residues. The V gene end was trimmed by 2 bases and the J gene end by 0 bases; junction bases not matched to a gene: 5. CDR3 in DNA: TGTGCCAGCAGCTTACTTAGCGGGGGGTCCAGCACAGATACGCAGTATTTT. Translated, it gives CASSLLSGGSSTDTQYF.